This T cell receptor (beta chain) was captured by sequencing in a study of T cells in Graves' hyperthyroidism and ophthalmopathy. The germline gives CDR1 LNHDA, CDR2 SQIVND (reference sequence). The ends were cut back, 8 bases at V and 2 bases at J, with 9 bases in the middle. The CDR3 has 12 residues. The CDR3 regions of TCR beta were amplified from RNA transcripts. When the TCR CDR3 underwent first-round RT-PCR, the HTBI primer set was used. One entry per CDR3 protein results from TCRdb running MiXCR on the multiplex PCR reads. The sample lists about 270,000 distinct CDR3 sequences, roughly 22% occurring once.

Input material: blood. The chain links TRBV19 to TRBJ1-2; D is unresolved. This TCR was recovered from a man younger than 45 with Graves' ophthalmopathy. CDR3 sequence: CASHPRNYGYTF. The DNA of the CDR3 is TGTGCCAGTCACCCCAGAAACTATGGCTACACCTTC.